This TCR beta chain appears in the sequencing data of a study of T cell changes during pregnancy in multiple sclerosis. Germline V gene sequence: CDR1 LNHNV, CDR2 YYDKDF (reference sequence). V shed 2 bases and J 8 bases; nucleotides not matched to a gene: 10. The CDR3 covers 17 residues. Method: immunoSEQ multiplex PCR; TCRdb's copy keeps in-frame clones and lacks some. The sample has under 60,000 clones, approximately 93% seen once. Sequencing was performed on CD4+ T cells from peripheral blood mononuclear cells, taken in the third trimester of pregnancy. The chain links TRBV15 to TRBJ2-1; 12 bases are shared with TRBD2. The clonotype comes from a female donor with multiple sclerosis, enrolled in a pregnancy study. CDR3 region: CATSRPVLAGGRDEQFF. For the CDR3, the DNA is TGTGCCACCAGCAGACCGGTACTAGCGGGAGGAAGGGATGAGCAGTTCTTC.